Below, 5 T cell receptor beta chains from the same sample are listed, as sequenced in a study of cytomegalovirus exposure and HLA in healthy donors. Primers for the PCR totalled 60 Vbeta and 13 Jbeta. Repertoires were generated with immunoSEQ multiplex PCR, while TCRdb's copy carries only in-frame clones and drops some. The sample has around 200,000 clones, roughly three quarters seen once. The sequencing input was PBMCs. These receptors were taken from a woman aged 18-30 years in good health and CMV-seronegative.

This clone has just a few counts. The chain links TRBV9 to TRBJ2-5; TRBD2 matches 12 bases. After removal of 3 bases from V and 5 bases from J, the junction contained 8 bases not matched to a gene. Germline CDR1 reads SGDLS; CDR2 reads YYNGEE. There are 16 residues in the CDR3. The CDR3 protein is CASSGLLAGGSETQYF. In DNA form, the CDR3 reads TGTGCCAGCAGCGGACTACTAGCGGGGGGATCCGAGACCCAGTACTTC.

V is TRBV27 and J is TRBJ1-2; D not certain. The CDR3 runs to 13 residues. V lost 2 bases, J lost 1 base, and 5 bases lay in between. Looked up from germline, CDR1 is MNHEY and CDR2 is SMNVEV (reference sequence). For the CDR3, the DNA is TGTGCCAGCAGTTTACGAGATAACTATGGCTACACCTTC. Residues: CASSLRDNYGYTF.

The V and J genes are TRBV14 and TRBJ2-2; D is undetermined. V was trimmed by 4 bases and J by 3 bases, leaving 12 bases between them. Germline V lookup: CDR1 SGHDN, CDR2 FVKESK. CDR3 length: 15 residues. The CDR3 protein is CASSPRLRYTGELFF. CDR3 nucleotides: TGTGCCAGCAGCCCCCGATTGAGATACACCGGGGAGCTGTTTTTT.

The rearrangement joins TRBV6-5 to TRBJ2-1; D is perhaps TRBD2 (6 bases). The CDR3 runs to 15 residues. V lost 4 bases, J lost 0 bases, and 10 bases lay in between. The germline CDR1 and CDR2 sequences are MNHEY and SVGAGI. This CDR3 reads CASSSRGISYNEQFF. Written as DNA, the CDR3 is TGTGCCAGCAGTTCTCGGGGGATCTCCTACAATGAGCAGTTCTTC.

This clone was seen just once. This chain uses TRBV27 with TRBJ2-7, with TRBD2 as a possible D gene (6 bases). The CDR3 is 14 amino acids. Per germline, CDR1 MNHEY and CDR2 SMNVEV (reference sequence). V gave up 8 bases and J gave up 6 bases, with 20 bases separating them. The CDR3 nucleotides are TGTGCCAGCCATCAGTGGGACTCCCCCTCCGAGCAGTACTTC. Encoded protein: CASHQWDSPSEQYF.